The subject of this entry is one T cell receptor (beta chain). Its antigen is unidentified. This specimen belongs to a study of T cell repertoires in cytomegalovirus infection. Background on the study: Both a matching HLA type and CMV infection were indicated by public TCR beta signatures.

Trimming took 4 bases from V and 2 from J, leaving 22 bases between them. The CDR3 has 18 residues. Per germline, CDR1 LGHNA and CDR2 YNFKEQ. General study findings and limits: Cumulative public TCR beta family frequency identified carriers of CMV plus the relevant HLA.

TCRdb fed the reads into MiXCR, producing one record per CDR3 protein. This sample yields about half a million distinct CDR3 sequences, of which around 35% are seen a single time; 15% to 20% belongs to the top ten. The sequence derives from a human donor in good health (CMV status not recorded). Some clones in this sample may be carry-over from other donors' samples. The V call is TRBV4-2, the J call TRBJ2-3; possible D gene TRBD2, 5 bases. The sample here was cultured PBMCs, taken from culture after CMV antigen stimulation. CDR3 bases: TGTGCCAGCAGCCGTGGGAGAGGGTCCCGAGACGTCACAGATACGCAGTATTTT. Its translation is CASSRGRGSRDVTDTQYF.